A single sample is the source of the 7 T cell receptor beta chains below, sequenced in a study of regulatory T cells in long-lasting Graves disease. CDR3 regions were amplified by Arm-PCR using iRepertoire HTBI primers to build TCR beta libraries. TCRdb re-called the multiplex PCR reads through MiXCR, storing one row per CDR3 protein. The sample includes some 500,000 distinct CDR3 sequences, about 14% seen only once; the top ten take roughly 10%. The time point here: newly diagnosed GD, antithyroid drugs for less than 3 months. Extracted RNA from PBMCs served as the source of the TCR library. The same data also contributed to another study, on T cells in Graves' hyperthyroidism and ophthalmopathy.

Sequenced here: peripheral blood mononuclear cells (PBMCs), sampled at new diagnosis, from a patient treated with antithyroid drugs. These receptors originate from a man aged 25 to 40 with Graves disease.

With respect to this clonotype: This sequence may be a read error, since a much larger clone differs from it by one base. The V and J genes are TRBV5-1 and TRBJ2-1; 8 bases are shared with TRBD2. Germline V gene data show CDR1 as SGHRS and CDR2 as YFSETQ. CDR3 length: 15 residues. J was trimmed by 10 bases and V by 4 bases; bases with no gene match: 13. CDR3 sequence: CASSPGLGVRYEQFF. The CDR3 nucleotides read TGCGCCAGCAGCCCGGGACTAGGAGTTCGCTACGAGCAGTTCTTC.

This clonotype was seen many times. The chain uses TRBV11-3 and TRBJ2-7; no firm D call. V was clipped by 3 bases and J by 6 bases, with 12 bases between them. In germline, CDR1 is SGHNT, CDR2 YENEEA. The length of the CDR3 is 13 residues. CDR3 protein: CASSFRGASEQYF. CDR3 DNA: TGTGCCAGCAGCTTTCGTGGTGCAAGCGAGCAGTACTTC.

At least ten counts were recorded for this clonotype. The CDR3 loop is CASTPGEQYF. The CDR3, as DNA: TGTGCCAGCACCCCTGGAGAGCAGTACTTC. The V and J genes are TRBV6-4 and TRBJ2-7; D remains unclear. The CDR3 totals 10 residues. From germline, CDR1 is MRHNA and CDR2 SNTAGT. V was shortened by 7 bases and J by 7 bases, with 8 bases between the two germline ends.

At least ten counts were recorded for this clonotype. This chain links TRBV19 with TRBJ1-1; 9 nucleotides agree with TRBD1. The CDR3 has 18 amino acids. V dropped 3 bases and J dropped 4; count of bases not matched to a gene: 15. Germline assignment: CDR1 LNHDA and CDR2 SQIVND (reference sequence). The CDR3 loop reads CASSMWRTGEIFATEAFF. The CDR3 DNA reads TGTGCCAGTAGTATGTGGCGGACAGGGGAGATTTTCGCCACTGAAGCTTTCTTT.

J is TRBJ1-1 and V is TRBV5-1, with D possibly TRBD1 on 6 matching bases. V gave up 3 bases and J gave up 10 bases, with 10 bases separating them. CDR1 is SGHRS and CDR2 is YFSETQ in the germline V gene. The CDR3 is 11 residues long. DNA for the CDR3: TGCGCCAGCAGCTGGAGGGGGGGAGCTTTCTTT. This codes for CASSWRGGAFF.

At least ten counts were recorded for this clonotype. CDR3 nucleotide sequence: TGTGCCAGCAGCCGCACAGGGGAACTAGATCAGCCCCAGCATTTT. Its protein product is CASSRTGELDQPQHF. The genes are TRBV27 and TRBJ1-5; 7 positions match TRBD1. CDR3 length: 15 residues. CDR1 MNHEY and CDR2 SMNVEV come from the germline V gene (reference sequence). V lost 6 bases, J lost 5 bases, and 10 bases stayed unmatched.

This clonotype has just a few counts. V and J are TRBV18 and TRBJ2-7; 11 bases agree with TRBD1. V lost 6 bases to trimming and J lost 3 bases; unmatched junction nucleotides: 13. Germline-derived CDR1 and CDR2 are KGHSH and LQKENI. This CDR3 has 17 amino acids. Here the CDR3 DNA reads TGTGCCAGCTCGCGCGCTCGCTCGGGACAGGGGGTCTACGAGCAGTACTTC. As protein: CASSRARSGQGVYEQYF.